The present TCR beta chain was sequenced within a study of shared clonotypes between healthy human individuals (dated by TCRdb to the early 2020s). Some background on the complete study: A few men and a couple of women, aged 18 to 49 years, made up the cohort. Each donor's leukapheresis produced roughly between roughly 0.94 and 9.5 billion PBMCs. The study deeply sequenced blood TCR repertoires of about five healthy adults to estimate repertoire size and the extent of clonotype sharing between individuals. For each donor, CD4 naive and CD4 memory were each run on three plates, CD8 naive on two plates, and CD8 memory on one plate. Libraries were prepared and TCR repertoires were sequenced by different laboratories using diverse techniques, in order to increase sequencing depth and limit assay-specific biases.

Details on this clone: Its antigen remains undetermined. Base-call qualities are not available, and no considerably larger clone is one nucleotide away. The same CDR3 arises from other DNA sequences in this sample as well.

The donors were healthy, HIV-negative adults with no recently reported acute infections or vaccinations. Every donor was a Caucasian adult residing in Nashville, Tennessee, USA. CD4+ T cells were enriched by magnetic negative selection, after which naive cells were positively selected on CD45RA and the negative fraction was taken as the memory subset. Blood was obtained by leukapheresis, after which PBMCs were separated by Ficoll-Histopaque density gradient centrifugation and cryopreserved in liquid nitrogen vapor phase. Analytical flow cytometry was used to check the purity and quantity of each magnetically sorted T cell population. From each sorted fraction, genomic DNA was isolated and quantified by UV absorbance on a Nanodrop 2000c. TCR CDR3 regions were amplified from genomic DNA by multiplex PCR using the deep immunoSEQ assay. For each cell subset, the extracted genomic DNA was distributed evenly across all wells of several immunoSEQ 96-well plates, and each plate served as one replicate. For sorted subsets, approximately 210 ng of genomic DNA, equivalent to roughly 30,000 T cell genomes, went into each replicate PCR. Purified libraries were measured with a Qubit 3.0 fluorometer, size-checked on a Bioanalyzer 2100, and measured again with the KAPA Library Quantification kit. A separate single-read 150-cycle Illumina NextSeq 550 flow cell was used to sequence each immunoSEQ 96-well plate. The authors' analysis ran thus. Because the immunoSEQ output held only junctional sequences and lacked quality scores, the filtering could not match the filtering applied to full-length reads. To assign V/J genes and CDR3, sequences were annotated against IMGT germline references using PyIR, a Python wrapper for IgBLAST v1.9. Reads were removed for weak V/J assignments (E-value above 1e-6), missing CDR3, stop codons, out-of-frame junctions, or ambiguous translated residues. A V3J clonotype was defined by an identical inferred V gene, J gene, and CDR3 amino acid sequence. Percentage overlap between repertoires was calculated by dividing the number of shared unique clonotypes by the size of the smaller repertoire. Richness of each repertoire was evaluated using RTK rarefaction, the Chao1 estimator, and Recon v2.1 estimates of unobserved clonotypes. For all TCRbeta clonotypes obtained by the gDNA method from several donors, generation probabilities were computed with OLGA. TCRdb obtained this table from immuneACCESS and retained in-frame rearrangements with V and J assigned. These tables miss some clones; where compared with another copy, unresolved V genes account for less than half of the shortfall, and the remainder is unexplained. V and J calls and clone size are copied from that table; D and trimming were computed from the DNA. Within this sample are 1 million to 1.2 million clones, with 70% to 85% of them counted one time only. Over 0.8% of the sample lies in the top ten.

What the research found in general, with its limitations: Even with the large sequencing depth, rarefaction of the sorted-subset datasets indicated that sequencing was incomplete. Because the study included only a small number of donors, the genetic and exposure-history diversity represented was limited. Based on pairwise subsampling, the degree of clonotype sharing among donors was expected to be affected by sequencing depth. Estimated clonotype richness was generally larger for naive than for memory subsets. Sampling was restricted to blood, and TCR repertoires in tissues likely differ from the TCR repertoires found in blood. Higher generation probabilities were observed for clonotypes shared by all four sorted-subset donors than for non-shared clonotypes. When several donors were compared, the shared fraction of clonotypes was approximately 5% for naive CD4, 3.5% for naive CD8, 2% to 2.5% for memory CD4, and 0.4% for memory CD8.

Taken from cysteine to phenylalanine, the CDR3 has 16 residues. Only the CDR3 DNA stays, 48 bases, in frame from base 1. Trimming at the junction amounts to 0 bases on V and 1 base on J, and the germline ends lie 8 bases apart. CDR1 is given as SGHRS and CDR2 as YFSETQ, both from the germline V gene. The chain is made from TRBV5-1 and TRBJ2-6, with the D gene uncertain. Sequencing used memory CD4+ T cells from PBMCs. Taken with the paper, the label for cell subset or site translates to: CD45RA-negative fraction. The TCR comes from a man aged 18 to 29 in good health. Some clones in this sample may be carry-over from other donors' samples. CDR3 sequence: CASSLASGSGANVLTF. The nucleotide sequence is given as TGCGCCAGCAGCTTGGCCTCCGGTTCTGGGGCCAACGTCCTGACTTTC.